This T cell receptor beta chain was profiled in a study of T cells after yellow fever vaccination. Points from the study as a whole: The CD4 compartment and the CD8 compartment contained a small share of clonotypes in common.

Via MiXCR, TCRdb re-called the 5' RACE reads, giving one row per CDR3 protein. The sample has around 300,000 distinct CDR3 sequences; about 4.5% are singletons. Many counts were recorded for this clonotype. Its antigen is not known. Trimming left V 11 bases short and J 3 bases short, with 13 bases between. The CDR3 sequence is 12 residues long. CDR1 is MNHNY and CDR2 is SVGAGI in the germline V gene (reference sequence). Sample: PBMCs, taken 15 days after the yellow fever booster vaccination. The chain couples TRBV6-6 to TRBJ1-2; D is unclear. This clonotype was sampled from a man younger than 35 who received the YFV17D yellow fever vaccine. DNA of the CDR3: TGTGCCGGACTAGGAGACGACTATGGCTACACCTTC. This sequence encodes CAGLGDDYGYTF.